This TCR beta chain was found in a study of CD8 T cells in ankylosing spondylitis. Study-wide findings and caveats: Blood of patients with ankylosing spondylitis appeared to be characterized by a TCR beta motif of eight or nine highly homologous variants. Disease-linked clones bore a CD8+ phenotype and were relatively rare in peripheral blood.

This clonotype showed up many times. Its antigen is still unknown. V was pared by 2 bases and J by 0 bases, with 6 bases of the junction left unmatched. The CDR3 is 17 residues long. The V gene's germline CDR1 is SGHRS and CDR2 YFSETQ. Each CDR3 protein gets one entry after TCRdb re-called the 5' RACE reads with MiXCR. The sample lists just over 150,000 distinct CDR3 sequences, approximately 20% occurring once. The sequenced material came from blood, either unsorted or a sorted T cell fraction (not recorded which). This sequence joins TRBV5-1 and TRBJ2-1; TRBD1 aligns across 9 bases. This TCR derives from a male donor with ankylosing spondylitis or in good health (not recorded which). The chain's CDR3 is CASSFEGTGSSYNEQFF. In nucleotides, the CDR3 is TGCGCCAGCAGCTTTGAAGGGACAGGGAGCTCCTACAATGAGCAGTTCTTC.